The present entry profiles one TCR beta chain with its context. The data belong to a study of blood T cell repertoires in COVID-19. Study background: COVID-19 samples, acute and convalescent, were from the United States, Italy and Spain. In each case, the material was cDNA or gDNA derived from T cells, B-cell-depleted T cells, or PBMCs.

Per the study methods: Scientists estimated how many nucleated cells there were by amplifying reference gene primers. Here immunoSEQ multiplex PCR was the method, and the copy in TCRdb shows in-frame clones only, minus some. That table gives V, J and clone size, and the DNA gave D and trimming. The profile shows 450,000 or so clones, approximately 90% of them singletons. The Seattle site enrolled patients during active infection and followed them longitudinally. The CDR3 contains 17 residues. Germline V lookup: CDR1 SNHLY, CDR2 FYNNEI. The V gene end was trimmed by 8 bases and the J gene end by 6 bases; junction bases not matched to a gene: 13.

The receptor was isolated from a man younger than 30 with COVID-19, enrolled during active disease. The sequenced sample consisted of peripheral blood. The chain has TRBV2 and TRBJ2-7, with TRBD2 matching 16 bases. The CDR3 loop is CASGAGLAGGPHVEQYF. CDR3 coding DNA: TGTGCCAGCGGCGCGGGACTAGCGGGAGGGCCCCACGTCGAGCAGTACTTC.